The clone carrying this T cell receptor beta chain was recorded many times. The antigen remains unidentified. Source material for PBMCs was over 7.5 ml fresh peripheral blood. The data belong to a study of T cells in Graves' hyperthyroidism and ophthalmopathy. Study information: Peripheral blood collection took place at initial diagnosis, before any treatment. General study findings and limits: Ophthalmopathy could be told apart from stable hyperthyroidism with a 13 V-J model. Within blood appeared most thyroid clonotypes that had expanded above 0.001.

It was RNA transcripts that yielded the amplified TCR beta CDR3 regions. TCR CDR3 underwent first-round RT-PCR with the HTBI primer set. TCRdb processed the multiplex PCR reads anew with MiXCR; each CDR3 protein has one entry. The data show approximately 620,000 distinct CDR3 sequences, approximately 15% seen once. The origin of this receptor is a woman aged 25-40 years with Graves' hyperthyroidism that later progressed to Graves' ophthalmopathy. The sequenced material came from blood.

The CDR3 coding sequence is TGTGCCTTCGAATCCCAGGACTTCGCCTACGAGCAGTACTTC. This codes for CAFESQDFAYEQYF. This chain connects TRBV30 to TRBJ2-7; tentatively, D is TRBD2 (5 bases). CDR1 and CDR2 (germline): GTSNPN, SVGIG (reference sequence). This CDR3 contains 14 residues. With 7 bases removed from V and 2 bases from J, the gap between germline ends came to 18 bases.